These 13 T cell receptor beta chains were all obtained from the same sample, sequenced in a study of Ad26.COV2.S vaccination and SARS-CoV-2 variants. Profiling relied on immunoSEQ multiplex PCR, and the TCRdb table lists in-frame clones only, not all of them. In the table there are about 350,000 clones, 70% to 90% of which are singletons. Treatment specified: over 15 received Ad26.COV2.S at low or high dose, single or two shots; several received placebo; per-sample allocation not given. Samples were taken on day 63 after the first vaccine or placebo injection. The sequences come from peripheral blood, collected in a trial of Ad26.COV2.S vaccine versus placebo. Receptor source: a person between 18 and 59 years old who received the Ad26.COV2.S COVID-19 vaccine or a placebo.

The chain recombines TRBV7-8 with TRBJ2-1; a weak D match, TRBD1 (6 bases). Trimming pared 5 bases from V and 6 bases from J, leaving 11 bases between. The V gene's germline CDR1 is SGHVS and CDR2 FQNEAQ. CDR3 size: 13 residues. CDR3 bases: TGTGCCAGCAGCCATCTAGGGGGCAATGAGCAGTTCTTC. It yields the protein CASSHLGGNEQFF. The whole variable domain, remainder taken from reference TRBV7-8 and TRBJ2-1, is GAGVSQSPRYKVAKRGQDVALRCDPISGHVSLFWYQQALGQGPEFLTYFQNEAQLDKSGLPSDRFFAERPEGSVSTLKIQRTQQEDSAVYLCASSHLGGNEQFFGPGTRLTVL.

V gene TRBV4-1 combines with J gene TRBJ2-1; D possibly corresponds to TRBD2 (6 bases). This CDR3 has 16 amino acids. Deletions cut 1 base from V and 1 base from J, with 11 bases between. From germline, CDR1 is MGHRA and CDR2 YSYEKL. For the CDR3, the DNA is TGCGCCAGCAGCCAAGTCTACGGGAGATCCTACAATGAGCAGTTCTTC. Protein: CASSQVYGRSYNEQFF.

V is TRBV4-3 and J is TRBJ2-1; weak D call: TRBD1 (6 bases). Germline-derived CDR1 and CDR2 are LGHNA and YSLEER. Trimming stripped 0 bases from V and 4 bases from J, with 10 bases between. This CDR3 comprises 15 residues. The CDR3 nucleotides are TGCGCCAGCAGCCAAGATAATACAGGGTACAATGAGCAGTTCTTC. This translates into CASSQDNTGYNEQFF.

The V and J genes are TRBV15 and TRBJ2-4, with D perhaps matching TRBD2 (5 bases). The CDR3 is 13 amino acids. Germline V CDR1 and CDR2: LNHNV, YYDKDF (reference sequence). With 3 bases removed from V and 7 bases from J, the gap between germline ends came to 10 bases. The CDR3 sequence is CATSSGKLNIQYF. CDR3 DNA sequence: TGTGCCACCAGCAGCGGGAAGTTGAACATTCAGTACTTC.

The V and J genes are TRBV18 and TRBJ2-7; D is perhaps TRBD1 (6 bases). Germline CDR1 and CDR2: KGHSH and LQKENI. This CDR3 is built from 13 residues. V was cut by 3 bases and J by 3 bases, with 9 bases left in between. The CDR3 coding sequence is TGTGCCAGCTCACCCGGCAGGGGCTACGAGCAGTACTTC. The encoded protein is CASSPGRGYEQYF.

V and J are TRBV6-1 and TRBJ1-3; D unclear. V lost 0 bases and J lost 3, with 3 bases in between. Germline assignment: CDR1 MNHNS and CDR2 SASEGT. This CDR3 has 13 residues. CDR3 amino acids: CASSEAVGNTIYF. The DNA of the CDR3 is TGTGCCAGCAGTGAAGCGGTTGGAAACACCATATATTTT.

This chain connects TRBV5-1 to TRBJ1-2; unclear D gene. Germline CDR1 SGHRS, CDR2 YFSETQ. The V end was cut by 0 bases, the J end by 4 bases, with 13 bases between. CDR3 length equals 15 residues. The CDR3 DNA sequence: TGCGCCAGCAGCTTGGGAACAGTCAGCGGCTATGGCTACACCTTC. Amino acid sequence: CASSLGTVSGYGYTF.

CDR3: CASSQSGTNGELFF. Here the CDR3 DNA reads TGTGCCAGCTCACAGAGCGGGACTAACGGGGAGCTGTTTTTT. The chain is built from TRBV6-6 and TRBJ2-2, with 7 bases matching TRBD2. The CDR3 contains 14 residues. The V segment lost 8 bases and the J segment 7 bases; nucleotides outside the gene matches: 10. Germline V gene sequence: CDR1 MNHNY, CDR2 SVGAGI (reference sequence).

J is TRBJ2-3 and V is TRBV28, with TRBD1 matching 7 bases. Germline-derived CDR1 and CDR2 are MDHEN and SYDVKM. J gave up 8 bases and V 3 bases, and 8 bases lay outside the gene matches. The CDR3 runs to 14 residues. The CDR3 bases are TGTGCCAGCAGTTTCCCCCAGACAGGGCCTACGCAGTATTTT. This sequence encodes CASSFPQTGPTQYF. Combining the CDR3 with reference TRBV28 and TRBJ2-3 gives the whole variable domain DVKVTQSSRYLVKRTGEKVFLECVQDMDHENMFWYRQDPGLGLRLIYFSYDVKMKEKGDIPEGYSVSREKKERFSLILESASTNQTSMYLCASSFPQTGPTQYFGPGTRLTVL.

This chain links TRBV9 with TRBJ2-5; D perhaps matches TRBD2 (6 bases). The CDR3 covers 14 residues. V was shortened by 2 bases and J by 2 bases, with 10 bases between the two germline ends. The germline CDR1 and CDR2 sequences are SGDLS and YYNGEE. In nucleotides, the CDR3 is TGTGCCAGCAGCGTTTTTAGCGGACAAGAGACCCAGTACTTC. It translates to CASSVFSGQETQYF. The whole variable domain, remainder taken from reference TRBV9 and TRBJ2-5, is DSGVTQTPKHLITATGQRVTLRCSPRSGDLSVYWYQQSLDQGLQFLIQYYNGEERAKGNILERFSAQQFPDLHSELNLSSLELGDSALYFCASSVFSGQETQYFGPGTRLLVL.

This chain joins TRBV7-9 and TRBJ2-1; D not certain. This CDR3 region has 11 residues. The V gene's germline CDR1 is SEHNR and CDR2 FQNEAQ (reference sequence). V lost 5 bases, J lost 8 bases, and 7 bases lay in between. As DNA, the CDR3 is TGTGCCAGCAGCCCTCATTATGAGCAGTTCTTC. Amino acid sequence: CASSPHYEQFF.

The chain links TRBV2 to TRBJ2-7, with 12 bases that match TRBD2. The CDR3 loop spans 16 amino acids. V dropped 1 base and J dropped 4; count of bases not matched to a gene: 5. The germline V gene has CDR1 SNHLY and CDR2 FYNNEI. CDR3 region: CASSEGLAGGWYEQYF. The CDR3 DNA reads as TGTGCCAGCAGTGAAGGGCTAGCGGGAGGGTGGTACGAGCAGTACTTC.

The chain uses TRBV6-5 and TRBJ1-6; D not certain. This CDR3 is 16 amino acids long. CDR1 and CDR2 from the germline V gene are MNHEY and SVGAGI. Trimming cost V 0 bases and J 0 bases, with 6 bases left between them. In DNA form, the CDR3 reads TGTGCCAGCAGTTACTCGAAGAGCTCCTATAATTCACCCCTCCACTTT. As protein: CASSYSKSSYNSPLHF.